One TCR beta chain is described in this entry. It lacks a known antigen. No base quality values were provided; no much bigger clone lies one nucleotide off. These data are taken from a study of tumour-infiltrating T cells in Burkitt lymphoma (dated by TCRdb to 2018 to 2021). Regarding the study in general: When TCR repertoire data were correlated with clinical outcome, productive clonality turned out to predict both overall and progression-free survival, independent of established prognosticators, age at diagnosis among them.

The protocol used for the library was the immunoSEQ multiplex PCR assay. TCRdb's version of the immuneACCESS table is confined to in-frame rearrangements and falls short of the full clone set. An unresolved V gene accounts for under half of the shortfall where checked; the remainder is of unknown origin. Across this sample there are under 15,000 clones, with about 30% seen only once. The ten largest clones add up to under 7.5% of the sample. Trimming takes 3 bases from V and 0 bases from J, and the germline ends sit 9 bases apart. The germline V gene supplies CDR1 SGDLS and CDR2 YYNGEE. Spanning cysteine to phenylalanine, the CDR3 consists of 15 amino acids. Only the CDR3 DNA is retained, 45 bases long and in frame from the first base.

The TCR originated in a human donor with diffuse large B-cell lymphoma. The specimen was tumor tissue. The chain couples TRBV9 to TRBJ2-2; a tentative D call is TRBD2 (5 bases match). CDR3 reads: CASSGGPANTGELFF. The sequenced DNA is TGTGCCAGCAGCGGCGGGCCCGCGAACACCGGGGAGCTGTTTTTT.